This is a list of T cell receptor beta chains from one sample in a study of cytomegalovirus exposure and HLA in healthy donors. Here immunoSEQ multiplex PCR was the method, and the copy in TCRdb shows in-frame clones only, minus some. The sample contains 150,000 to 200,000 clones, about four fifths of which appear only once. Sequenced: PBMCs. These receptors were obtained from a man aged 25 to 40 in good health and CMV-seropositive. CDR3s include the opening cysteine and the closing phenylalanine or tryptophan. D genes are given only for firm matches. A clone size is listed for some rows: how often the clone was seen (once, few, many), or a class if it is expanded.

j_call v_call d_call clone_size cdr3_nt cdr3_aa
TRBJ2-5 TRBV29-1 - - TGCAGCGTTTGGACAGACCCAGGGGAGACCCAGTACTTC CSVWTDPGETQYF
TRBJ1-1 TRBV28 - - TGTGCCAGCAGTTTATCAGATCCAGCGGGATCCACTGAAGCTTTCTTT CASSLSDPAGSTEAFF
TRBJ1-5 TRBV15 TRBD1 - TGTGCCACCAGCAGTACAGGGGATAATCAGCCCCAGCATTTT CATSSTGDNQPQHF
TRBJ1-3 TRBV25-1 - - TGTGCCAGCAGTAACAGGCAATTAAGCTCTGGAAACACCATATATTTT CASSNRQLSSGNTIYF
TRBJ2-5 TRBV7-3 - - TGTGCCAGCAGCTTAACGGTCGGGGGAGAGACCCAGTACTTC CASSLTVGGETQYF
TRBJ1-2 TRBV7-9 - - TGTGCCAGCAGCTCCGTAAACAGGGAATATGGCTACACCTTC CASSSVNREYGYTF
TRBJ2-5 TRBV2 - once TGTGCCAGCAAAGAAACAGAGCTTCAAGAGACCCAGTACTTC CASKETELQETQYF
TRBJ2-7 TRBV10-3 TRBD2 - TGTGCCATCAGTGTTGGGCTAGCGGGGTACTCCTACGAGCAGTACTTC CAISVGLAGYSYEQYF
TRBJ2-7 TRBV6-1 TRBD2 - TGTGCCAGCACGAGGGCAGCGGGAGTAGAGGGCGAGCAGTACTTC CASTRAAGVEGEQYF
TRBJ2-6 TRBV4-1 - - TGCGCCAGCAGCCGCACGCCACAGCCCTCTGGGGCCAACGTCCTGACTTTC CASSRTPQPSGANVLTF
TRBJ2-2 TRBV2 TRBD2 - TGTGCCAGCATGGGGGACTACGCCGGGGAGCTGTTTTTT CASMGDYAGELFF
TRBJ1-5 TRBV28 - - TGTGCCAGCAGTCGGACAGTCATCATCGGCAATCAGCCCCAGCATTTT CASSRTVIIGNQPQHF
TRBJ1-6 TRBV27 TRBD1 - TGTGCCAGCACCCGGGACAGAGGGCTGAATTCACCCCTCCACTTT CASTRDRGLNSPLHF
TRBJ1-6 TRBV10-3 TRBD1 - TGTGCCATCAGTGAGTCAGGAGAGACAGGGGGCGATTCACCCCTCCACTTT CAISESGETGGDSPLHF
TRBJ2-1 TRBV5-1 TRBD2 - TGCGCCAGCAGCTTGGGGACTAGCGGGATCGGTGAGCAGTTCTTC CASSLGTSGIGEQFF
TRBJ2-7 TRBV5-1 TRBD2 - TGCGCCAGCAGCCCCGAACCGGGACTAGCGGGAGACAAGTACTTC CASSPEPGLAGDKYF
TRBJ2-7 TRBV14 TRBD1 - TGTGCCAGCAGCCCGACAGGGAGACAGCAGTACTTC CASSPTGRQQYF
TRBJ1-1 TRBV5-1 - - TGCGCCAGCAGATGGGAGGAAGAAGCTTTCTTT CASRWEEEAFF
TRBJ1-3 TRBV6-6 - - TGTGCCAGCGGGGGGATTGAAGGGGGAAACACCATATATTTT CASGGIEGGNTIYF
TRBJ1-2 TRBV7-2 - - TGTGCCAGCAGTTCCCCCCGAGGGCAGGTGGGGGGCTATGGCTACACCTTC CASSSPRGQVGGYGYTF
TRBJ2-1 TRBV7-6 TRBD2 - TGTGCCAGCAGCCGAGTTTTATCCGGGACTAGAGAGTTCTTC CASSRVLSGTREFF
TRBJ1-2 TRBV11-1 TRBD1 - TGTGCCAGCAGCCCACTGCTGGGACAGGGTTTTGTTAGGGATGGCTACACCTTC CASSPLLGQGFVRDGYTF
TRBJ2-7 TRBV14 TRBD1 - TGTGCCAGCAGCCAAGAGGGGACAGGGTACGAGCAGTACTTC CASSQEGTGYEQYF
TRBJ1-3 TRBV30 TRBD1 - TGTGCCTGGAACCGGGACAGGGGGTTGCAGGGCGGAAACACCATATATTTT CAWNRDRGLQGGNTIYF
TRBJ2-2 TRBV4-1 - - TGCGCCAGCAGCCCCATAGACAGGTCCACCGGGGAGCTGTTTTTT CASSPIDRSTGELFF
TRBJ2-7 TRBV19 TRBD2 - TGTGCCAGTAGTACCCGGGAGGGCTACGAGCAGTACTTC CASSTREGYEQYF
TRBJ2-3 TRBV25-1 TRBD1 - TGTGCCAGCAGTGATGGGGACAGGGTCCCAGATACGCAGTATTTT CASSDGDRVPDTQYF
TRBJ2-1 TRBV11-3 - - TGTGCCAGCAGCAGGGCGTGGAGGGATGAGCAGTTCTTC CASSRAWRDEQFF
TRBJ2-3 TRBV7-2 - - TGTGCCAGCAGCCTGACTACCAGGACCACAGATACGCAGTATTTT CASSLTTRTTDTQYF
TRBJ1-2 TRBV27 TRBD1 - TGTGCCAGCATGGGGACAGGCCCGAACTATGGCTACACCTTC CASMGTGPNYGYTF
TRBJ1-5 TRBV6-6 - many TGTGCCAGCAGTTACTCTGAGGAAAGCCAGCCCCAGCATTTT CASSYSEESQPQHF
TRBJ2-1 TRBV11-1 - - TGTGCCAGCAGCGTGCTAGAATCCAATGAGCAGTTCTTC CASSVLESNEQFF
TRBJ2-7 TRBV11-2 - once TGTGCCAGCAGCTTAGGACAGCAGGAGGGCTACGAGCAGTACTTC CASSLGQQEGYEQYF
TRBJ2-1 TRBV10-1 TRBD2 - TGCGCCAGCAGCCTAGCGGGAGGGCCTGGGGGTGAGCAGTTCTTC CASSLAGGPGGEQFF
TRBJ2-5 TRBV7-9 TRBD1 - TGTGCCAGCAGCCGGGGACAGGGGGCTTGGGAGACCCAGTACTTC CASSRGQGAWETQYF
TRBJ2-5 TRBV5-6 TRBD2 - TGTGCCAGCAGCTTGGGACTAGCGGGAGGGTACCAAGAGACCCAGTACTTC CASSLGLAGGYQETQYF
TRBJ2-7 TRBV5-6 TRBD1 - TGTGCCAGCAGCTCTGGGGTGGTGACAGGGTACGAGCAGTACTTC CASSSGVVTGYEQYF